A selection of T cell receptor beta chains follows, all from one sample in a study of cytomegalovirus exposure and HLA in healthy donors. Method: immunoSEQ multiplex PCR; TCRdb's copy keeps in-frame clones and lacks some. The table lists about 260,000 clones, about 90% of them singletons. The sequencing sample was made of PBMCs. The receptor set was obtained from a woman in her twenties or thirties in good health and CMV-seronegative. The CDR3 runs from the conserved cysteine through the conserved F or W. D genes are given only for firm matches. Clone size is stated in some rows and not others, as once, few, many or a class when expanded.

D	V	size	J	DNA	CDR3
NA	TRBV14	NA	TRBJ2-1	TGTGCCAGCAGCCTGACTCTTTACAATGAGCAGTTCTTC	CASSLTLYNEQFF
NA	TRBV7-9	NA	TRBJ1-5	TGTGCCAGCAGCTTAGGGGACAAGTATAGCAATCAGCCCCAGCATTTT	CASSLGDKYSNQPQHF
NA	TRBV9	NA	TRBJ1-1	TGTGCCAGCAGCGTAGGTCCTGGAATGAACACTGAAGCTTTCTTT	CASSVGPGMNTEAFF
TRBD1	TRBV7-3	once	TRBJ2-1	TGTGCCAGCAGCTCGGACCGGGACAGGGGTGGGAATGAGCAGTTCTTC	CASSSDRDRGGNEQFF
TRBD1	TRBV4-3	NA	TRBJ1-4	TGCGCCAGCAGCCAAACCCCGGCAGGGGGCTCGGTAAAACTGTTTTTT	CASSQTPAGGSVKLFF
NA	TRBV13	once	TRBJ2-2	TGTGCCAGCAGCCCGAGGCCTACAGGCACCGGGGAGCTGTTTTTT	CASSPRPTGTGELFF
NA	TRBV30	NA	TRBJ2-7	TGTGCCTGGAGGGACAGCCTGACCTTGGGGCAGTACTTC	CAWRDSLTLGQYF
TRBD1	TRBV25-1	once	TRBJ2-5	TGTGCCAGCAGTGACCGGACAGGGCCTATGGAGACCCAGTACTTC	CASSDRTGPMETQYF
TRBD1	TRBV19	NA	TRBJ2-5	TGTGCCAGCGGACAGGGTGAGACCCAGTACTTC	CASGQGETQYF
TRBD2	TRBV4-3	NA	TRBJ2-7	TGCGCCAGCAGCCGGGGTGCCGGGAGGGAGTACGAGCAGTACTTC	CASSRGAGREYEQYF
TRBD1	TRBV20-1	NA	TRBJ1-2	TGCAGTGCGAGGACAGGGCGCGGCTACACCTTC	CSARTGRGYTF
NA	TRBV5-4	NA	TRBJ2-3	TGTGCCAGCAGCCCCCCCAGCACAGATACGCAGTATTTT	CASSPPSTDTQYF
NA	TRBV28	once	TRBJ2-7	TGTGCCAGCAGTTTAGGCACCGTTTACTTGGCCTACGAGCAGTACTTC	CASSLGTVYLAYEQYF
NA	TRBV7-9	NA	TRBJ1-2	TGTGCCAGCAGCCACACGACAGTCTCTAACTATGGCTACACCTTC	CASSHTTVSNYGYTF
NA	TRBV28	NA	TRBJ2-1	TGTGCCAGCAGATTAGGGGGGGGCTCCTACAATGAGCAGTTCTTC	CASRLGGGSYNEQFF
TRBD1	TRBV6-6	NA	TRBJ2-7	TGTGCCAGCAGTAGGGACAGTTTTTCCGAGCAGTACTTC	CASSRDSFSEQYF
NA	TRBV7-3	few	TRBJ2-3	TGTGCCAGCAGCTTAAGCGGGAGCACAGATACGCAGTATTTT	CASSLSGSTDTQYF
TRBD1	TRBV27	NA	TRBJ2-5	TGTGCCAGCAGTTTAAGGGGGCAAGGTGAGACCCAGTACTTC	CASSLRGQGETQYF
NA	TRBV19	NA	TRBJ2-7	TGTGCCAGTAGTATAGGAGGGGCGGCGGGCGATTCCTACGAGCAGTACTTC	CASSIGGAAGDSYEQYF
NA	TRBV27	NA	TRBJ2-3	TGTGCCAGCAGTTTATTAGTAGGAAGCACAGATACGCAGTATTTT	CASSLLVGSTDTQYF
NA	TRBV15	NA	TRBJ2-3	TGTGCCACCAGCAGAGATAGGCGTACAGATACGCAGTATTTT	CATSRDRRTDTQYF
NA	TRBV2	NA	TRBJ2-1	TGTGCCAGCAGTTCTACGGGACCCCTGGCGTTCTTC	CASSSTGPLAFF
NA	TRBV18	few	TRBJ2-5	TGTGCCAGCTCACTTGGGACGTCCCAAGAGACCCAGTACTTC	CASSLGTSQETQYF
NA	TRBV7-2	once	TRBJ2-1	TGTGCCAGCAGCTCGACTAATGAGCAGTTCTTC	CASSSTNEQFF
TRBD1	TRBV29-1	NA	TRBJ2-7	TGCAGCGTTGGGAGGTGGACAGGGGGCAACGACTACGAGCAGTACTTC	CSVGRWTGGNDYEQYF
NA	TRBV13	NA	TRBJ2-7	TGTGCCAGCAGAGAACAGCCCCAGTACGAGCAGTACTTC	CASREQPQYEQYF
TRBD2	TRBV2	NA	TRBJ2-5	TGTGCCAGCAGGAATCGAGCGGGAGACAGGCGAGAGACCCAGTACTTC	CASRNRAGDRRETQYF
NA	TRBV27	once	TRBJ2-5	TGTGCCAGCAGTTACCTACAGGGTTCATCGGAGACCCAGTACTTC	CASSYLQGSSETQYF
NA	TRBV4-3	NA	TRBJ2-2	TGCGCCAGCAGCCAAGGGTGGGGCACCGGGGAGCTGTTTTTT	CASSQGWGTGELFF
TRBD1	TRBV5-4	NA	TRBJ2-5	TGTGCCAGCAGCAGGGTCCCCGGCCGTGGGACAGACAGGCCTCAAGAGACCCAGTACTTC	CASSRVPGRGTDRPQETQYF
TRBD2	TRBV6-6	NA	TRBJ2-1	TGTGCCAGCAGTTACGAATCGGGAGGGTACAATGAGCAGTTCTTC	CASSYESGGYNEQFF
NA	TRBV5-6	NA	TRBJ2-2	TGTGCCAGCAGCTTCAGGGGTGGCACCGGGGAGCTGTTTTTT	CASSFRGGTGELFF
NA	TRBV29-1	NA	TRBJ1-1	TGCAGCGTTAGTACAGTTGAAGCTTTCTTT	CSVSTVEAFF
TRBD2	TRBV5-1	NA	TRBJ2-5	TGCGCCAGCAGTGAGGGGCCAGCGGGGACCCTTTTGCAAGAGACCCAGTACTTC	CASSEGPAGTLLQETQYF
TRBD1	TRBV28	NA	TRBJ1-5	TGTGCCAGCAGTTTTCAGGGACAGTATCAGCCCCAGCATTTT	CASSFQGQYQPQHF
NA	TRBV29-1	NA	TRBJ2-7	TGCAGCGTTGAAGTTCCAACAGGGAGCGAACAGTACTTC	CSVEVPTGSEQYF
NA	TRBV27	NA	TRBJ2-3	TGTGCCAGCAGTTTCACTAGCTTCGCAGATACGCAGTATTTT	CASSFTSFADTQYF
TRBD2	TRBV7-6	NA	TRBJ2-1	TGTGCCAGCAGCCCCCTGGCGGGAGGGCCGGACAATGAGCAGTTCTTC	CASSPLAGGPDNEQFF
NA	TRBV19	NA	TRBJ1-1	TGTGCCAGTCGGAGGAGGGAGGGCACTGAAGCTTTCTTT	CASRRREGTEAFF
NA	TRBV7-9	NA	TRBJ1-4	TGTGCCAGCAGCAATTCAATGGGGCTTAATGAAAAACTGTTTTTT	CASSNSMGLNEKLFF
NA	TRBV27	NA	TRBJ2-6	TGTGCCACACTTACTGGGGCCAACGTCCTGACTTTC	CATLTGANVLTF
TRBD2	TRBV4-1	NA	TRBJ2-1	TGCGCCAGCAGGCTACTAGCGGGAGTCGTTGATGAGCAGTTCTTC	CASRLLAGVVDEQFF
TRBD1	TRBV7-6	NA	TRBJ2-7	TGTGCCAGCAGCTTAGGGGACAGGGCGCTTCGCTACGAGCAGTACTTC	CASSLGDRALRYEQYF
NA	TRBV19	NA	TRBJ2-7	TGTGCCAGTAGTGACCGCTACGAGCAGTACTTC	CASSDRYEQYF
NA	TRBV29-1	few	TRBJ2-1	TGCAGCGTTGAAAGTCCCGGGAACTACAATGAGCAGTTCTTC	CSVESPGNYNEQFF
TRBD2	TRBV27	NA	TRBJ2-5	TGTGCCAGCAGTCCCTCGTTGGTAGCGGGAGGGTCACAAGAGACCCAGTACTTC	CASSPSLVAGGSQETQYF
TRBD2	TRBV7-9	NA	TRBJ2-7	TGTGCCAGCAGCCATCCACCGGGACTAGCGAGCGAGCAGTACTTC	CASSHPPGLASEQYF
NA	TRBV4-3	NA	TRBJ2-1	TGCGCCAGCAGCCAAGGGGGGTCCTACAATGAGCAGTTCTTC	CASSQGGSYNEQFF
NA	TRBV6-5	once	TRBJ2-7	TGTGCCAGCAGCCGACACGAGAGGGGGTACGAGCAGTACTTC	CASSRHERGYEQYF
TRBD2	TRBV27	NA	TRBJ2-2	TGTGCCAGCTCCCCTTGGAGTAGCGGGAGGACCGGGGAGCTGTTTTTT	CASSPWSSGRTGELFF
TRBD2	TRBV5-8	NA	TRBJ2-3	TGTGCCAGCAGCTTGGGTCTAGCGGATAGCACAGATACGCAGTATTTT	CASSLGLADSTDTQYF